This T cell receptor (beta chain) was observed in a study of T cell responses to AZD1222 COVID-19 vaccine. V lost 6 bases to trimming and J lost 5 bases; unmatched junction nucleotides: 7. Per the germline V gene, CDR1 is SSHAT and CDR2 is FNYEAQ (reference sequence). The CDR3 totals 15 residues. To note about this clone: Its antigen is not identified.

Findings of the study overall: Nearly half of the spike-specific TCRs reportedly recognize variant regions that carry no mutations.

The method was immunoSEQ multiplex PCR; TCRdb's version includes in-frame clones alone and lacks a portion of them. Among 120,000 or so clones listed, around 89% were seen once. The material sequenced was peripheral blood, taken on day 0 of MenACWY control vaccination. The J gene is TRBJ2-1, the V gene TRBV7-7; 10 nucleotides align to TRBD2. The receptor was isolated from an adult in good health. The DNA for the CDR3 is TGTGCCAGCAGTTCTTCTAGCGGGAGTAACAATGAGCAGTTCTTC. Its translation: CASSSSSGSNNEQFF. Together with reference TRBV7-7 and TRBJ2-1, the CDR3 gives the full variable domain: GAGVSQSPRYKVTKRGQDVTLRCDPISSHATLYWYQQALGQGPEFLTYFNYEAQPDKSGLPSDRFSAERPEGSISTLTIQRTEQRDSAMYRCASSSSSGSNNEQFFGPGTRLTVL.